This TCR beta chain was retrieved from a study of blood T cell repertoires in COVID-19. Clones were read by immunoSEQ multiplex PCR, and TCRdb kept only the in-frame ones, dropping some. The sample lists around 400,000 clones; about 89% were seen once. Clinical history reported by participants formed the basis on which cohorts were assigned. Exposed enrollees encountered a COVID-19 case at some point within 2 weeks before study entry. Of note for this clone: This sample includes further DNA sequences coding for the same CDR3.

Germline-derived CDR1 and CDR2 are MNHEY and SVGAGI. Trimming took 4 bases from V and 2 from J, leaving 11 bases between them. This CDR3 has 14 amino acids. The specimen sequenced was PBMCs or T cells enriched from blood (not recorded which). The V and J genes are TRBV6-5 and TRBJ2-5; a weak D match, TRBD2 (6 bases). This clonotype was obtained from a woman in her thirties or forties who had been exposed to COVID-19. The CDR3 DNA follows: TGTGCCAGCAGTTCCGGGACTGTTCAAGAGACCCAGTACTTC. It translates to CASSSGTVQETQYF.